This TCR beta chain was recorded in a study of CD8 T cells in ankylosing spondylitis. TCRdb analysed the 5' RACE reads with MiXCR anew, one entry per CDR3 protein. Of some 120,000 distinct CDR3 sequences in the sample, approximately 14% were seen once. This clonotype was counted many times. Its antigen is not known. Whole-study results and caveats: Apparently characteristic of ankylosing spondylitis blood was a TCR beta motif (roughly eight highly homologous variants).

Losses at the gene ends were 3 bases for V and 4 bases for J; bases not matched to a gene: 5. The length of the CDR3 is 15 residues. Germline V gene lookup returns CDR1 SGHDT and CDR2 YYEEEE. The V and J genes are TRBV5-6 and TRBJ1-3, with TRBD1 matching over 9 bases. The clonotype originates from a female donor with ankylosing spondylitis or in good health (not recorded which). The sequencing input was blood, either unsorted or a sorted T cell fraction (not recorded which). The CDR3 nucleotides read TGTGCCAGCAGCTACGGACAGGGGTTGGGAAACACCATATATTTT. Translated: CASSYGQGLGNTIYF.